The present T cell receptor beta chain was sequenced within a study of identical twins. After template switching added a universal primer site, the resulting cDNA carried unique molecular identifiers. TCRdb called the 5' RACE reads again in MiXCR, with one record for every CDR3 protein. In the table there are 600,000 to 700,000 distinct CDR3 sequences, about 20% of which are singletons. This clonotype was seen only a few times. The antigen is unknown. The study, taken as a whole, reports: In beta out-of-frame sequences, the excess sharing between twins was weaker.

V was pared by 6 bases and J by 6 bases, with 12 bases between. The V gene's germline CDR1 is SGHKS and CDR2 YYEKEE (reference sequence). The CDR3 covers 13 residues. Separately, the same data were catalogued under a study of T cells expressing NK-cell markers. That source reports: Seven of the eight sequenced donors were classified as HCMV-seropositive, and one was classified as seronegative. Of the CD8+ T cells in a handful of donors, 1.0-7.0% belonged to dominant NKG2C+ clonotypes.

The specimen was PBMCs. This sequence joins TRBV5-5 and TRBJ2-2, with D perhaps TRBD2 (6 bases). The TCR comes from a woman under 30 in good health. The CDR3 region has the DNA TGTGCCAGCAAGGACTACCATGCCGGGGAGCTGTTTTTT. Its protein product is CASKDYHAGELFF.